This TCR beta chain comes out of a study of shared clonotypes between healthy human individuals. Across the whole study: Serving as donors were two women and three men, whose ages spanned 18 to 49. Three plates were used per donor for CD4 naive, three for CD4 memory, two for CD8 naive and one for CD8 memory. Overall study results and limits: How much donors shared clonotypes was expected to be affected by sequencing depth.

V was cut by 1 base and J by 0 bases, with 6 bases left in between. Germline V gene sequence: CDR1 SGHNT, CDR2 YYREEE (reference sequence). The CDR3 sequence is 14 residues long. For this clone: Its target is unknown. The sample carries other DNA sequences with the same CDR3.

The method was immunoSEQ multiplex PCR; TCRdb's version includes in-frame clones alone and lacks a portion of them. The repertoire includes around 2.3 million clones, 95% of them detected once, and less than 0.15% sits in the top ten. The source material was naive CD4+ T cells sorted from blood. The subset is: CD45RA+ positively selected. The chain couples TRBV5-4 to TRBJ2-3; D possibly corresponds to TRBD1 (6 bases). This clonotype was obtained from a man aged 18 to 29 in good health. The CDR3 loop reads CASSLTGSTDTQYF. DNA for the CDR3: TGTGCCAGCAGCTTGACAGGGAGCACAGATACGCAGTATTTT.